The 5 T cell receptor beta chains listed next were all sequenced from one sample in a study of Ad26.COV2.S vaccination and SARS-CoV-2 variants. The treatment was: approximately 18 received Ad26.COV2.S at low or high dose, single or two shots; five or six received placebo; per-sample allocation not given. Day 63 after the first injection of vaccine or placebo was the sampling time. Clones were read by immunoSEQ multiplex PCR, and TCRdb kept only the in-frame ones, dropping some. The data contain 350,000 to 400,000 clones, less than 90% of them singletons. This material consisted of peripheral blood, taken in a trial of Ad26.COV2.S vaccine versus placebo. The receptors shown here come from a person aged 18-60 years who received the Ad26.COV2.S COVID-19 vaccine or a placebo.

In this sample, this clone turned up once. The gene calls are TRBV7-6 and TRBJ2-2; D is possibly TRBD1 (5 bases). Trimming stripped 1 base from V and 5 bases from J, with 14 bases between. CDR1 and CDR2 from the germline V gene are SGHVS and FNYEAQ. The CDR3 is 16 residues long. The CDR3 DNA reads as TGTGCCAGCAGCTTAGAGGGGTCCGGTGTGACCGGGGAGCTGTTTTTT. Its protein product is CASSLEGSGVTGELFF.

This clone was counted only a few times. The rearrangement links TRBV15 to TRBJ2-7, with D perhaps matching TRBD1 or TRBD2 (6 bases each). CDR1 is LNHNV and CDR2 is YYDKDF in the germline V gene (reference sequence). The CDR3 extends over 15 amino acids. V was clipped by 9 bases and J by 2 bases, with 20 bases between them. CDR3 protein: CATGTQGGRPYEQYF. The CDR3 nucleotides are TGTGCCACAGGGACCCAAGGGGGGAGGCCCTACGAGCAGTACTTC.

The chain joins TRBV19 to TRBJ2-5; D gene ambiguous. The CDR3 is 13 amino acids. Germline-derived CDR1 and CDR2 are LNHDA and SQIVND (reference sequence). Deletions cut 5 bases from V and 4 bases from J, with 11 bases between. CDR3 bases: TGTGCCAGTAGTCCCTCGAGTTTAGAGACCCAGTACTTC. It translates to CASSPSSLETQYF.

This clone was seen a few times. The chain joins TRBV25-1 to TRBJ1-6; tentative D call: TRBD1 (5 bases). In germline, CDR1 is MGHDK, CDR2 SYGVNS. Trimming stripped 1 base from V and 10 bases from J, with 20 bases between. The CDR3 is made up of 17 amino acids. The DNA for the CDR3 is TGTGCCAGCAGTGAATCCTATTTTCAGGGTGGGGAATCACCCCTCCACTTT. This sequence encodes CASSESYFQGGESPLHF.

The chain couples TRBV12-3 or TRBV12-4 to TRBJ1-2, with 7 bases matching TRBD1. The CDR3 is 12 amino acids. J was trimmed by 8 bases and V by 6 bases; bases with no gene match: 6. The CDR3 DNA sequence: TGTGCCAGCAGCCGACAGGGAGGCGGCTACACCTTC. Protein: CASSRQGGGYTF.